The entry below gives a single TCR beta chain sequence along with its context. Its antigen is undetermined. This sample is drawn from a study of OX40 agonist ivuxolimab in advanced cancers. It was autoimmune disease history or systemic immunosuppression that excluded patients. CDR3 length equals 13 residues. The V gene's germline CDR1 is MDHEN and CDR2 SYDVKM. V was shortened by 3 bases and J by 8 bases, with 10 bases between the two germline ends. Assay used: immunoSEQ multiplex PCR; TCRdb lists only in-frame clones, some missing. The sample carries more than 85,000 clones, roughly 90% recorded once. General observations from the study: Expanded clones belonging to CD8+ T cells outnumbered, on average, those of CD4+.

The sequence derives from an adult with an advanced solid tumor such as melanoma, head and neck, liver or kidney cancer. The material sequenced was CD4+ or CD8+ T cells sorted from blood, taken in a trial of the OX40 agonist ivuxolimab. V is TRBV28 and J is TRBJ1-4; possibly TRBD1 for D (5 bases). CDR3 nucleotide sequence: TGTGCCAGCAGTTTGCAGGGTTTCGAAAAACTGTTTTTT. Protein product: CASSLQGFEKLFF.